This TCR beta chain originates from a study of vaccination and CD4 T cells after COVID-19 (dated by TCRdb to 2022 to 2024). Broadly, across the study: Convalescent patients had a positive SARS-CoV-2 result on nasal swab PCR, and of these patients, several had mild disease and one had severe disease. In the convalescent cohort there were six males and four females, among whom were two Hispanic individuals, seven Caucasians, two Asians and one multiracial person. Each participant got two doses of either the Pfizer-BioNTech BNT162b2 vaccine (n=8) or the Moderna mRNA-1273 vaccine (n=2). Post-COVID blood samples were collected from convalescent patients a median of about 92 days after diagnosis, with a range of roughly 35 to 180 days. Post-vaccine blood samples were taken a median of around 70 days after the second vaccine dose, with a range of about 13 to 250 days. Three convalescent patients were sampled both early after vaccination (day 14) and late after vaccination (days 161 to 241). The cultures were stimulated with overlapping spike peptide pools from SARS-CoV-2 and from the common cold coronaviruses HCoV-NL63, HCoV-OC43 and HCoV-229E. Control cultures used a CEFX viral epitope pool as positive control, an HIV-1 Nef peptide pool as negative control, or no peptide. In roughly 11 COVID-19 convalescent patients and a few infection-naive healthy vaccine recipients, the spike-specific CD4+ TCR repertoire before mRNA vaccination was compared with the repertoire after mRNA vaccination.

The paper as a whole reports these results and caveats: Among the post-vaccine SARS-CoV-2-reactive clones in convalescent patients, a median approximately 86% showed up only after vaccination, which suggests vaccine-specific priming. Nearly all vaccine-specific clones in convalescent patients (304 of 307) were mono-reactive for SARS-CoV-2 spike rather than cross-reactive with common cold coronaviruses. Relatively few convalescent patients were included in the study, and early timepoints after natural infection were not analyzed. Although the median number of SARS-CoV-2-reactive clonotypes went up from fewer than 25 after infection to 38 after vaccination, the increase was not significant.

To prepare the library, PCR was applied. TCR sequencing of DNA from cultured CD4+ T cells used the Oncomine TCR Beta short-read assay at the Johns Hopkins FTIC core. The QIAamp micro DNA kit was used to extract genomic DNA from the cultured CD4+ T cells. The Oncomine TCR Beta libraries from cultured CD4+ T cells were pooled using unique dual indexes and then sequenced on an Illumina iSeq 100. The study's own analysis went as follows. Non-productive sequences were removed, and CDR3s not starting with C, not ending with F or W, or shorter than 7 amino acids were discarded. The MANAFEST web application was used to identify antigen-specific clonotypes by comparing peptide-stimulated wells against reference wells and other culture wells. For a clone to be called positive, the clone needed an FDR below 0.05, an odds ratio above 5, and a productive frequency above 0.1% in at least two of three replicate wells. Cross-reactive clonotypes were defined as significantly expanded in both SARS-CoV-2 spike wells and at least one common cold coronavirus spike condition. Similarity between CDR3 sequences was evaluated in R version 3.6.1 using Levenshtein distances (stringdist) and unrooted phylogenetic trees (ape). The public reads were reanalyzed by TCRdb: fastp trimming at Q25, MiXCR alignment, in-frame beta chains only. CDR3 protein duplicates are merged, each entry listing the most common genes and DNA. Here the V and J calls rest on TCRdb's processing, not on the authors' analysis. This sample is represented by around 23,000 distinct CDR3 sequences; around a third of them were singletons. Together, the top ten hold over 9.5% of the sample.

The time point label, as the study defines it: late sampling 161 to 241 days after vaccination in a few convalescent patients. In the paper's terms, the treatment or condition label means: roughly ten-day PBMC culture with coronavirus spike peptide pools or control peptides (ViraFEST assay). The study used the ViraFEST assay, which expanded antigen-specific T cells with peptide pools and then identified expanded clonotypes by TCR sequencing. The convalescent patients' positive SARS-CoV-2 PCR tests fell between March and December 2020, which was before the Alpha, Beta and Delta variants emerged in the United States. Each well held 2.2 million or so PBMCs cultured with around 10 ug/ml peptide pools in IMDM containing 5% human AB serum and 9 to 10 IU/ml IL-2. Half of the culture medium was replaced with fresh IL-2-containing medium on days 3 and 7. Once the cells had been in culture for about 10 days, the EasySep CD4+ T cell isolation kit was used to isolate CD4+ T cells by negative selection. PBMCs were separated from whole blood using Ficoll-Paque Plus gradient centrifugation and then either used fresh or cryopreserved at -140C. Each culture condition was generally run in triplicate wells.

On this clonotype itself: No antigen is known for it. No much larger clonotype is one base removed from it; base qualities were not supplied.

The germline V end is reduced by 5 bases and the J end by 6 bases; junction bases left unmatched: 12. From its cysteine to its phenylalanine, the CDR3 spans 16 amino acids. Only CDR3 DNA remains: 48 bases, in frame from the first base. CDR1 SGHNT and CDR2 YYREEE are derived from the germline V gene (reference sequence). The chain employs TRBV5-4 and TRBJ2-3; a stretch of 10 junction bases matches TRBD2. The sequence was obtained from a human donor who had recovered from COVID-19. This material consisted of CD4+ T cells from blood, cultured in vitro, taken about 7 months after SARS-CoV-2 vaccination. CDR3 loop: CASRQSSGSGVDTQYF. The DNA sequence follows: TGTGCCAGCAGACAGTCTAGCGGGAGTGGTGTGGATACGCAGTATTTT.